Listed below are T cell receptor beta chains from one sample, sequenced in a study of blood T cell repertoires in COVID-19. The assay was immunoSEQ multiplex PCR, and TCRdb's table has in-frame clones only and misses some. The sample lists 200,000 to 250,000 clones; just over 85% were seen once. The specimen sequenced was peripheral blood. Every receptor here comes from a man older than 75 with acute or convalescent COVID-19. Each CDR3 is given with its conserved first and last residue. The D gene is left open where the match is weak. Clone size is not always given. Where it is, it says once, few, many or a class for expanded clones.

j_call clone_size v_call d_call cdr3_nt cdr3_aa
TRBJ2-1 once TRBV21-1 NA TGTGCCAGCAGCAACGGACAGGGGTCGCGCAATGAGCAGTTCTTC CASSNGQGSRNEQFF
TRBJ1-2 NA TRBV5-3 NA TGTGCCAGAAGCCACGACAGGACACCAGGGTATGGCTACACCTTC CARSHDRTPGYGYTF
TRBJ1-2 few TRBV7-2 TRBD1 TGTGCCAGCAGCTTAGCTGGACAGGGGAGAGGCTACACCTTC CASSLAGQGRGYTF
TRBJ1-2 NA TRBV19 TRBD1 TGTGCCAGTAGTATGGCAGGGGGAAGTGGAAACTATGGCTACACCTTC CASSMAGGSGNYGYTF
TRBJ2-7 NA TRBV9 NA TGTGCCAGCAGCGTAGGTCCCGTTTCCTACGAGCAGTACTTC CASSVGPVSYEQYF
TRBJ1-5 NA TRBV4-1 TRBD1 TGCGCCAGCAGCCTGAGGGGGCAGGAGGTCGGTCAGCCCCAGCATTTT CASSLRGQEVGQPQHF
TRBJ1-1 once TRBV10-3 TRBD1 TGTGCCATCAGTGAGATGGCAGGGGGCAAGAACACTGAAGCTTTCTTT CAISEMAGGKNTEAFF
TRBJ2-3 NA TRBV7-2 NA TGTGCCAGCAGCTTCGGACTTTCAGATACGCAGTATTTT CASSFGLSDTQYF
TRBJ2-7 NA TRBV7-6 TRBD2 TGTGCCAGCAGCTTAGTCGTAGCGGGAAAGTTGGACGAGCAGTACTTC CASSLVVAGKLDEQYF
TRBJ1-1 NA TRBV27 NA TGTGCCAGCAGACCAGGGGTATCGAACACTGAAGCTTTCTTT CASRPGVSNTEAFF
TRBJ2-1 NA TRBV3-1/TRBV3-2 TRBD1 TGTGCCAGCAGCCAAGACCCGGGACAGGGGAACAATGAGCAGTTCTTC CASSQDPGQGNNEQFF
TRBJ2-5 NA TRBV18 TRBD2 TGTGCCAGCTCACAGACCGGGAGGGATGAGACCCAGTACTTC CASSQTGRDETQYF
TRBJ1-4 NA TRBV5-1 NA TGCGCCAGCAGCTTGGCAGGGGTTAATGAAAAACTGTTTTTT CASSLAGVNEKLFF
TRBJ1-2 NA TRBV4-1 TRBD1 TGCGCCAGCAGGGGGACAGGGGGTGGCTACACCTTC CASRGTGGGYTF
TRBJ1-3 NA TRBV28 NA TGTGCCAGCATTGACACAGGGTTAGGAGGAAACACCATATATTTT CASIDTGLGGNTIYF
TRBJ2-7 NA TRBV7-9 TRBD1 TGTGCCAGCAGCCAAGGGGGGACAGGGTCGTACGAGCAGTACTTC CASSQGGTGSYEQYF
TRBJ1-2 NA TRBV2 NA TGTGCCAGCACGGTCCTAGCTAACTATGGCTACACCTTC CASTVLANYGYTF
TRBJ2-1 NA TRBV25-1 NA TGTGCCAGCAGTGAATACTATGAGCAGTTCTTC CASSEYYEQFF
TRBJ2-5 NA TRBV9 NA TGTGCCAGCAGCGTAAACGGGAAAGAGACCCAGTACTTC CASSVNGKETQYF
TRBJ2-7 NA TRBV10-3 NA TGTGCCATCAGTGGGGGGGAGTACGAGCAGTACTTC CAISGGEYEQYF
TRBJ2-5 NA TRBV7-9 TRBD1 TGTGCCAGCAGCGCCTTTGGAGAGGGGGCAATGGGGACCCAGTACTTC CASSAFGEGAMGTQYF
TRBJ2-7 NA TRBV9 NA TGTGCCAGCAGCGTAGAGCCGGGGAACTACGAGCAGTACTTC CASSVEPGNYEQYF
TRBJ2-7 once TRBV21-1 NA TGTGCCAGCAGCAATTTCTACAGGGGTCCCCACTCCTACGAGCAGTACTTC CASSNFYRGPHSYEQYF
TRBJ2-1 NA TRBV7-2 TRBD2 TGTGCCAGCAGCTTACGGACTAGCGGCCACAATGAGCAGTTCTTC CASSLRTSGHNEQFF
TRBJ1-6 NA TRBV27 NA TGTGCCAGCAGTTTCCAGGGGCTAGATTCACCCCTCCACTTT CASSFQGLDSPLHF
TRBJ1-1 NA TRBV5-1 NA TGCGCCAGCAGCTCAGTCCCGGGTAGCACTGAAGCTTTCTTT CASSSVPGSTEAFF
TRBJ1-5 once TRBV6-5 TRBD1 TGTGCCAGCAGTTACGACAGGGGGGGAAGTCAGCCCCAGCATTTT CASSYDRGGSQPQHF
TRBJ1-2 NA TRBV5-1 NA TGCGCCAGCAGCTTGTCAGGGGATGGCTACACCTTC CASSLSGDGYTF
TRBJ2-3 NA TRBV6-6 TRBD2 TGTGCCAGCGGTCTAGGGTTGGGACTAGCGGGAGGAGGGACAGATACGCAGTATTTT CASGLGLGLAGGGTDTQYF
TRBJ2-7 NA TRBV7-2 TRBD2 TGTGCCAGCAGCTTAGGCGGGAGGGGGACCTACGAGCAGTACTTC CASSLGGRGTYEQYF
TRBJ2-2 few TRBV19 NA TGTGCCAGTAGTGACGAGGTGGGCACCGGGGAGCTGTTTTTT CASSDEVGTGELFF
TRBJ1-1 NA TRBV5-6 TRBD1 TGTGCCAGCAGCTTAAGGGCCTCAGGGGGACGGACTGAAGCTTTCTTT CASSLRASGGRTEAFF
TRBJ1-6 NA TRBV4-1 TRBD1 TGCGCCAGCAGCCAAAGGACAGGGGGCGGTTCACCCCTCCACTTT CASSQRTGGGSPLHF
TRBJ1-2 NA TRBV5-8 NA TGTGCCAGCAGCTTGGGACTCCAGGGCTATGGCTACACCTTC CASSLGLQGYGYTF
TRBJ2-2 once TRBV5-1 TRBD1 TGCGCCAGCAGCTTGAGGGACAGGGACGGGGAGCTGTTTTTT CASSLRDRDGELFF
TRBJ1-6 NA TRBV7-9 NA TGTGCCAGCAGCTTAGTCTCAGGTTCCTCACCCCTCCACTTT CASSLVSGSSPLHF